What follows describes a single TCR beta chain. The length of the CDR3 is 14 residues. Trimming pared 5 bases from V and 4 bases from J, leaving 17 bases between. Germline V gene lookup returns CDR1 SQVTM and CDR2 ANQGSEA. These data originate in a study of blood T cell repertoires in COVID-19. Study at large: Samples came from the United States, Italy and Spain, spanning acute and convalescent COVID-19. Nucleic acid was either cDNA or gDNA, and it came from T cells, B-cell-depleted T cells, or PBMCs.

Original methodology: Nucleated cell number was recorded as an estimate derived from reference gene primer amplification. TCRdb keeps only in-frame clones here, not all; method: immunoSEQ multiplex PCR. That table furnishes V, J and clone size, whereas the DNA furnished D and trimming. This table has roughly 150,000 clones, roughly 83% appearing once. The material sequenced was PBMCs or T cells enriched from blood (not recorded which). The J gene is TRBJ1-2, the V gene TRBV29-1; D is possibly TRBD1 (6 bases). The receptor was isolated from a man between 65 and 85 years old who had been exposed to COVID-19. The CDR3, as DNA: TGCAGCGTTCCTTTAGGGGGGGACCGCTATGGCTACACCTTC. It encodes CSVPLGGDRYGYTF.